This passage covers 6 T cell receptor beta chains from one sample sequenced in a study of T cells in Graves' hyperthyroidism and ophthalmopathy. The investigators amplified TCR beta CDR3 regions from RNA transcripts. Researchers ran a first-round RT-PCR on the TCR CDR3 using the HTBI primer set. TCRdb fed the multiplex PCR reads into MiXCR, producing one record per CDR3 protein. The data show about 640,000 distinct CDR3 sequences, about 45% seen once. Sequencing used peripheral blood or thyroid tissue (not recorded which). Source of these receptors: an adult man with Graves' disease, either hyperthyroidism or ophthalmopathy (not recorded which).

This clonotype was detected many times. Written as DNA, the CDR3 is TGTGCCAGCAGCTTAGGACAGGGGGCTTACACTGAAGCTTTCTTT. The encoded protein is CASSLGQGAYTEAFF. This chain uses TRBV7-9 with TRBJ1-1, with 10 bases lining up with TRBD1. Unmatched junction bases numbered 2, after V lost 1 base and J lost 3 bases. The length of the CDR3 is 15 residues. CDR1 is SEHNR and CDR2 is FQNEAQ in the germline V gene (reference sequence).

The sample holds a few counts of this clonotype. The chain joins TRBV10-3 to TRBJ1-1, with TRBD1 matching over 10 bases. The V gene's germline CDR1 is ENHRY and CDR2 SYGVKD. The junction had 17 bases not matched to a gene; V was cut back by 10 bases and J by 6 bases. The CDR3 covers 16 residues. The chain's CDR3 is CASRPGQGFIMAEAFF. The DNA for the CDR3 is TGTGCCAGCAGACCGGGACAGGGGTTTATTATGGCTGAAGCTTTCTTT.

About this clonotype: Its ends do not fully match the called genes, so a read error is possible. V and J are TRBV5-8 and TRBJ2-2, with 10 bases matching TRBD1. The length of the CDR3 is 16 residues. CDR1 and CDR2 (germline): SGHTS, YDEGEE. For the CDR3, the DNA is TGTGCCAGCAGCTGGAGACAGGGGGCAGACACCGGGGAGCTGTCTTGG. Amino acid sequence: CASSWRQGADTGELSW.

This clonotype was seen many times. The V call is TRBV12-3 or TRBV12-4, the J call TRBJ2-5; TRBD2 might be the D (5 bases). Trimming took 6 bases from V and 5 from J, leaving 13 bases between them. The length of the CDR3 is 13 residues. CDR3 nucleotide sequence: TGTGCCAGCAGCTACTCTAGCATTGAGACCCAGTACTTC. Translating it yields CASSYSSIETQYF.

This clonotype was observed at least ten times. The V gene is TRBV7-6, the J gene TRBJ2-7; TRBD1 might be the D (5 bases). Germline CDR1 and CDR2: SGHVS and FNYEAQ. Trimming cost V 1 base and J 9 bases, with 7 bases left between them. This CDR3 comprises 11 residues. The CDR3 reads CASSLGQGQYF. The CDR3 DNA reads TGTGCCAGCAGCTTAGGGCAGGGGCAGTACTTC.

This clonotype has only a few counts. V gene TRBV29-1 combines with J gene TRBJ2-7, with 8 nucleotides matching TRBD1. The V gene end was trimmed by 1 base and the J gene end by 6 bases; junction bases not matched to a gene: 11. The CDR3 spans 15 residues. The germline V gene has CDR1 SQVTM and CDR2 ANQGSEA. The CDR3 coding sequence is TGCAGCGTTGAAGTGGGCGGACAGGGAAGGTCCGAGCAGTACTTC. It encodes CSVEVGGQGRSEQYF.